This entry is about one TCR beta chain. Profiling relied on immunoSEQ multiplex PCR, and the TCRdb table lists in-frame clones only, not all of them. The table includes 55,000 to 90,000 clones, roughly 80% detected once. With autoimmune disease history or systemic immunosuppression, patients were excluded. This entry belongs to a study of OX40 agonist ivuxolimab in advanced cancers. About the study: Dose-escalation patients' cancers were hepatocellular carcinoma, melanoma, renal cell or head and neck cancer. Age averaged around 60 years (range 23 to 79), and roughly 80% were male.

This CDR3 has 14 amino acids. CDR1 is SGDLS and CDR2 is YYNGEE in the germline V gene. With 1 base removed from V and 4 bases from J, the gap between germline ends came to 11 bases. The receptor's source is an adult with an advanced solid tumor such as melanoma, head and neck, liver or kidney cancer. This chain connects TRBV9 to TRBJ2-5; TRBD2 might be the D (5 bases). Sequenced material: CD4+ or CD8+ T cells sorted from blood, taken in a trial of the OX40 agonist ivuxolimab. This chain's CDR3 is CASSVSTRGETQYF. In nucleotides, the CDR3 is TGTGCCAGCAGCGTATCCACCCGGGGAGAGACCCAGTACTTC.